This is a list of T cell receptor beta chains from one sample in a study of T cell clones after liver transplantation. Generated by immunoSEQ multiplex PCR, the TCRdb table keeps only in-frame clones and is missing some. The sample consists of roughly 100,000 clones, roughly four fifths of them appearing once. The sequences come from CD4+ T cells from blood, collected around 44 months after liver transplant. All receptors derive from a human patient who received a liver transplant. Among the T cells, some may be from the graft donor. Each CDR3 is given with its conserved first and last residue. D genes are given only for firm matches. For some rows the clone size is stated as once, few or many, or as a class when expanded; others skip it.

-,-,TRBJ1-2,TRBV4-2,TGTGCCAGCAGCCAAGAGCAGGATTATGGCTACACCTTC,CASSQEQDYGYTF
many,TRBD1,TRBJ1-5,TRBV19,TGTGCCAGTGCACAGGGGATCCAGCCCCAGCATTTT,CASAQGIQPQHF
-,-,TRBJ2-7,TRBV5-1,TGCGCCAGCAGCCTGAGGGGGGAGCAGTACTTC,CASSLRGEQYF
-,TRBD1,TRBJ2-7,TRBV29-1,TGCAGCGTTGGGGGACGGACAGGACTCTACGAGCAGTACTTC,CSVGGRTGLYEQYF
-,-,TRBJ1-1,TRBV5-6,TGTGCCAGCAGCTTGGGGCCGGTGAACACTGAAGCTTTCTTT,CASSLGPVNTEAFF
-,TRBD1,TRBJ2-1,TRBV12-5,TGTGCTAGTGTCGAGGCAGGGGGCGCAGAGGTTGAGCAGTTCTTC,CASVEAGGAEVEQFF
-,-,TRBJ2-3,TRBV5-4,TGTGCCAGCAGCAGTCGACTAGGCTTCCTGGGGGATACGCAGTATTTT,CASSSRLGFLGDTQYF
-,TRBD1,TRBJ2-2,TRBV9,TGTGCCAGCAGCGCCGGGACAGGGCGGGTCGGGGAGCTGTTTTTT,CASSAGTGRVGELFF
-,TRBD2,TRBJ2-1,TRBV14,TGTGCCAGCAGCCAAGCTAGCGGGGGGGCCCAGCAGTTCTTC,CASSQASGGAQQFF
-,-,TRBJ2-1,TRBV7-2,TGTGCCAGCAGCTTACGGGGGCTTTATTACAATGAGCAGTTCTTC,CASSLRGLYYNEQFF
-,-,TRBJ2-7,TRBV5-1,TGCGCCAGCAGCTTGGGAGGAAGGGCGTCCGAGCAGTACTTC,CASSLGGRASEQYF
-,TRBD2,TRBJ2-2,TRBV9,TGTGCCAGCAGCCCCCTAGGAAGCGGGGCCGGGGAGCTGTTTTTT,CASSPLGSGAGELFF
-,-,TRBJ2-1,TRBV7-6,TGTGCCAGCAGCTTAAAAGGGCCCAACAATGAGCAGTTCTTC,CASSLKGPNNEQFF
-,TRBD1,TRBJ2-7,TRBV27,TGTGCCAGCAGTTTTCGGGACAGGGTGCGGGAGCAGTACTTC,CASSFRDRVREQYF
once,-,TRBJ2-2,TRBV5-1,TGCGCCAGCGCAAGCGGAACGAACACCGGGGAGCTGTTTTTT,CASASGTNTGELFF
few,-,TRBJ2-7,TRBV7-3,TGTGCCAGCAGCCCCTATTTGGTCGGGACATCATACGAGCAGTACTTC,CASSPYLVGTSYEQYF
-,TRBD1,TRBJ1-2,TRBV2,TGTGCCAGCAGGGGACAGGCTTCCAACTATGGCTACACCTTC,CASRGQASNYGYTF
-,-,TRBJ2-1,TRBV27,TGTGCCAGCAGTTTATTGGGCCAAGGGGAGCAGTTCTTC,CASSLLGQGEQFF
-,-,TRBJ2-5,TRBV5-6,TGTGCCAGCAGCGGGCAGGGAAGAGAGACCCAGTACTTC,CASSGQGRETQYF
-,-,TRBJ2-7,TRBV5-6,TGTGCCAGCAGCCGAATCATACAGCGCTACGAGCAGTACTTC,CASSRIIQRYEQYF
-,-,TRBJ2-7,TRBV21-1,TGTGCCAGCAGCTCGACAGGACTCTGCTACGAGCAGTACTTC,CASSSTGLCYEQYF
-,TRBD2,TRBJ2-3,TRBV7-2,TGTGCCAGCAGCTCCCAACCCGGGACTAGCGGGAGGGCGGGTACGCAGTATTTT,CASSSQPGTSGRAGTQYF
-,-,TRBJ2-3,TRBV4-3,TGCGCCAGCAGCCAGGAGGGGGGGACCCCCGGAGGGTATAGGACGCAGTATTTT,CASSQEGGTPGGYRTQYF
-,TRBD1,TRBJ1-5,TRBV5-6,TGTGCCAGCAGCGCAGGACAGGGATCAAATCAGCCCCAGCATTTT,CASSAGQGSNQPQHF
-,TRBD2,TRBJ2-3,TRBV5-8,TGTGCCAGCAGCCCCTCGTTGGTAGCGGGAGTTAGAGATACGCAGTATTTT,CASSPSLVAGVRDTQYF
once,TRBD1,TRBJ1-2,TRBV5-4,TGTGCCAGCAGCCGAACAGGGGGGGACTATGGCTACACCTTC,CASSRTGGDYGYTF
-,-,TRBJ1-4,TRBV2,TGTGCCAGCAGGGCTGAAGGGGAAAAACTGTTTTTT,CASRAEGEKLFF
-,-,TRBJ1-5,TRBV18,TGTGCCAGCTCACCCAAGACCATTCAGCCCCAGCATTTT,CASSPKTIQPQHF
few,-,TRBJ2-7,TRBV18,TGTGCCAGCTCACACGGGGCTTCCTACGAGCAGTACTTC,CASSHGASYEQYF
-,TRBD1,TRBJ1-1,TRBV28,TGTGCCAGCAGTTCCCCAACGGGACAGGGGGCCGTAAGGGCTTTCTTT,CASSSPTGQGAVRAFF
-,TRBD1,TRBJ2-2,TRBV7-8,TGTGCCAGCCGAACGACAGGGGGCTACTCCGGGGAGCTGTTTTTT,CASRTTGGYSGELFF
-,TRBD1,TRBJ2-1,TRBV7-9,TGTGCCAGCAGCTTACCCGGGACAGGGTCTAATGAGCAGTTCTTC,CASSLPGTGSNEQFF
-,-,TRBJ2-7,TRBV30,TGTGCCTGGCGGTCACAGGGATTACCCATCTACGAGCAGTACTTC,CAWRSQGLPIYEQYF
-,-,TRBJ1-1,TRBV2,TGTGCCAGCATGGTAAACACTGAAGCTTTCTTT,CASMVNTEAFF
-,TRBD2,TRBJ2-2,TRBV7-3,TGTGCCAGCAGGCAACGAGGTCCGGCGGGAGAGACCGGGGAGCTGTTTTTT,CASRQRGPAGETGELFF
-,-,TRBJ1-5,TRBV29-1,TGCAGCGTTGTTCTAGGGGCGGCAGGGCAAGGGGCCCAGCATTTT,CSVVLGAAGQGAQHF
once,TRBD2,TRBJ2-7,TRBV5-1,TGCGCCAGCGCGGGGGGGGCCAAGTCCTACGAGCAGTACTTC,CASAGGAKSYEQYF
-,TRBD1,TRBJ2-7,TRBV11-2,TGTGCCAGCAGCTTAGCACAGGGGGCGCGGGAGCAGTACTTC,CASSLAQGAREQYF
-,-,TRBJ1-3,TRBV30,TGTGCCTGGAGTGGGACCTACTCTGGAAACACCATATATTTT,CAWSGTYSGNTIYF
-,TRBD1,TRBJ1-2,TRBV28,TGTGCCAGCAGCCCCGGGACAGGGGCGTTAAAGAGCGGCTACACCTTC,CASSPGTGALKSGYTF
-,TRBD1,TRBJ1-5,TRBV28,TGTGCCAGCAGCCCCGGGGACAGGGATAATCAGCCCCAGCATTTT,CASSPGDRDNQPQHF
-,TRBD1,TRBJ2-7,TRBV28,TGTGCCAGCGGGACAGGGTGGCCCTACGAGCAGTACTTC,CASGTGWPYEQYF
-,-,TRBJ1-1,TRBV11-1,TGTGCCAGCAGCTTATTACCAAACCGGAAGAATGAAGCTTTCTTT,CASSLLPNRKNEAFF
-,-,TRBJ2-1,TRBV20-1,TGCAGTGCTAGGACCGGGACAGAGCAGTTCTTC,CSARTGTEQFF
-,-,TRBJ2-1,TRBV23-1,TGCGCCAGCAGTCAACCGCCCTCGGCACCCTCCTACAATGAGCAGTTCTTC,CASSQPPSAPSYNEQFF
few,-,TRBJ1-3,TRBV4-1,TGCGCCAGCAGCCAAGGGGCGGTGGGGGGTAGGGGAAGGAACACCATATATTTT,CASSQGAVGGRGRNTIYF
-,-,TRBJ2-7,TRBV19,TGTGCCAGTAGTCTATCCGGGACTCCGATCTACGAGCAGTACTTC,CASSLSGTPIYEQYF
-,-,TRBJ1-4,TRBV6-5,TGTGCCAGCAGAGCGAGGGGGGCAACTAATGAAAAACTGTTTTTT,CASRARGATNEKLFF
-,-,TRBJ1-6,TRBV2,TGTGCCAGCAGTGGTGAGGAGGGTTTGTCACCCCTCCACTTT,CASSGEEGLSPLHF
-,-,TRBJ1-1,TRBV9,TGTGCCAGCAGCGTAGTGGGGGGAGAAACTGAAGCTTTCTTT,CASSVVGGETEAFF
-,-,TRBJ2-1,TRBV29-1,TGCAGCGTTACCCCCTACAATGAGCAGTTCTTC,CSVTPYNEQFF
-,TRBD1,TRBJ1-2,TRBV27,TGTGCCAGCAGTCCGAGACAGGGTGGCTATGGCTACACCTTC,CASSPRQGGYGYTF
-,-,TRBJ1-6,TRBV27,TGTGCCAGCAGTTTCGGGTCGGTGTACAGGACGACGGGGACACCCCTCCACTTT,CASSFGSVYRTTGTPLHF
-,-,TRBJ2-7,TRBV6-1,TGTGCCAGCAGTGTACTGGGGCCCGAGCAGTACTTC,CASSVLGPEQYF
few,TRBD1,TRBJ1-5,TRBV18,TGTGCCAGTAGACCGGGACAGTCAAAAAATCAGCCCCAGCATTTT,CASRPGQSKNQPQHF